A single sample is the source of the 5 T cell receptor beta chains below, sequenced in a study of blood T cells in healthy people across ages. A J-beta primer mix and a sample-barcoded 5' primer were used in a second PCR of roughly 6 to 12 cycles. One entry per CDR3 protein, called by TCRdb with MiXCR from the 5' RACE reads. The repertoire holds under 2,000,000 distinct CDR3 sequences, with about 50% as singletons. The specimen sequenced was blood. These receptors originate from a woman in her forties in good health.

This chain connects TRBV6-2 or TRBV6-3 to TRBJ1-5; D possibly corresponds to TRBD1 (5 bases). The CDR3 loop spans 17 amino acids. Germline V CDR1 and CDR2: MNHEY, SVGEGT. Trimming stripped 5 bases from V and 6 bases from J, with 23 bases between. CDR3 loop: CASSGLLHGPQGQPQHF. For the CDR3, the DNA is TGTGCCAGCAGTGGTCTCCTACACGGGCCTCAGGGTCAGCCCCAGCATTTT.

V and J are TRBV27 and TRBJ2-3; 7 nucleotides line up with TRBD1. CDR3 length: 15 amino acids. Unmatched junction bases numbered 6, after V lost 4 bases and J lost 2 bases. CDR1 and CDR2 (germline): MNHEY, SMNVEV (reference sequence). CDR3 sequence reads: CASSSDRVDTDTQYF. CDR3 DNA: TGTGCCAGCAGTTCCGACAGGGTGGACACAGATACGCAGTATTTT.

This clonotype was picked up a small number of times. One end of the junction does not line up with germline, which may come from a read error. J is TRBJ2-3 and V is TRBV3-1; no clear D. The V gene's germline CDR1 is LGHDT and CDR2 YNNKEL (reference sequence). The CDR3 covers 13 residues. CDR3: CASSHRRTDTQYF. The CDR3 DNA reads as TGCGCCAGCAGCCACCGCCGCACAGATACGCAGTATTTT.

There are a few counts of this clonotype. The CDR3, as DNA: TGTGCCAGCTCACCGGGCCGGACTAGCACAGATACGCAGTATTTT. Translated, it gives CASSPGRTSTDTQYF. This sequence joins TRBV18 and TRBJ2-3; D possibly corresponds to TRBD2 (5 bases). Trimming left V 3 bases short and J 0 bases short, with 10 bases between. The CDR3 loop spans 15 amino acids. Germline CDR1 KGHSH, CDR2 LQKENI.

The sample holds a few counts of this clonotype. The chain joins TRBV7-2 to TRBJ2-5; TRBD1 aligns across 7 bases. Losses at the gene ends were 5 bases for V and 2 bases for J; bases not matched to a gene: 11. Germline V lookup: CDR1 SGHTA, CDR2 FQGNSA. The CDR3 totals 16 residues. CDR3 amino acids: CASSRGARDRQETQYF. The CDR3 DNA sequence: TGTGCCAGCAGCCGAGGCGCCAGGGACAGACAAGAGACCCAGTACTTC.